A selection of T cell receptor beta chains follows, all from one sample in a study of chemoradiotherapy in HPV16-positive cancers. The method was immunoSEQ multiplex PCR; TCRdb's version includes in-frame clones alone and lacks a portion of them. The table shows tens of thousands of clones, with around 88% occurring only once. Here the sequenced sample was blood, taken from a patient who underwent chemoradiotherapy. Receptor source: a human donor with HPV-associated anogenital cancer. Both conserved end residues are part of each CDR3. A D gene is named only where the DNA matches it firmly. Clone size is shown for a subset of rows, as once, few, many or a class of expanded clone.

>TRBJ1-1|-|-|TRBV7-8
TGTGCCAGCAGCTTAGATCGGGGTGCGGCTTTCTTT
CASSLDRGAAFF
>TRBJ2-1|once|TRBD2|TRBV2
TGTGCCAGCAGTGTCCTGACTAGCGGGGACTACAATGAGCAGTTCTTC
CASSVLTSGDYNEQFF
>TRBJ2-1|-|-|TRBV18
TGTGCCAGCTCACCACAGGGTGGGGTGGGCGAGCAGTTCTTC
CASSPQGGVGEQFF
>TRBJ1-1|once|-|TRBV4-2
TGTGCCAGCAGCCTTTCACGGACGAGCTTGAACACTGAAGCTTTCTTT
CASSLSRTSLNTEAFF
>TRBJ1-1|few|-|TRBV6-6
TGTGCCAGCAGTTACTTCCGGGACACTGAAGCTTTCTTT
CASSYFRDTEAFF
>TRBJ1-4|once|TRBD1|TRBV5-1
TGCGCCAGCAGCCCTGGACAGGGTTCTAATGAAAAACTGTTTTTT
CASSPGQGSNEKLFF
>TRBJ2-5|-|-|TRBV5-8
TGTGCCAGCAGCTTGTTTACAGGGCAACAAGAGACCCAGTACTTC
CASSLFTGQQETQYF
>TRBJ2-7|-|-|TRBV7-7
TGTGCTACCATTAGGAGGAAATACCCAGCCTACGAGCAGTACTTC
CATIRRKYPAYEQYF
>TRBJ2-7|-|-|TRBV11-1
TGTGCCAGCGCACCCGCTACAGGGAATTCCGAGCAGTACTTC
CASAPATGNSEQYF
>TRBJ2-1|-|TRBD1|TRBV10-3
TGTGCCATCAGAGGACCGGGACAGTGGGACAATGAGCAGTTCTTC
CAIRGPGQWDNEQFF
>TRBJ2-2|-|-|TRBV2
TGTGCCAGCAGTGAAGCCCTCACAGTGCCTACCGGGGAGCTGTTTTTT
CASSEALTVPTGELFF
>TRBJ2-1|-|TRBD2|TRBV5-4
TGTGCCAGCAGCCATGGGACTAGCGGGGGGAGGGGAAATGAGCAGTTCTTC
CASSHGTSGGRGNEQFF
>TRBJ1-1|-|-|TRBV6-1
TGTGCCAGCAGTGAAGTGGGCTTGAACACTGAAGCTTTCTTT
CASSEVGLNTEAFF
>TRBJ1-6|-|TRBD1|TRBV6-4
TGTGCCAGCCGGGGACAGGATAATTCACCCCTCCACTTT
CASRGQDNSPLHF
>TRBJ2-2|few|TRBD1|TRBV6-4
TGTGCCAGCAGCGGGACAGGAAGTACCGGGGAGCTGTTTTTT
CASSGTGSTGELFF
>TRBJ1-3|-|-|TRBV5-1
TGCGCCAGCAGCCCAGGGACGTCTGGAAACACCATATATTTT
CASSPGTSGNTIYF